A single T cell receptor beta chain is shown here with its context. This sample is drawn from a study of shared clonotypes between healthy human individuals. Researchers divided each subset's genomic DNA evenly across several immunoSEQ plates. Profiling relied on immunoSEQ multiplex PCR, and the TCRdb table lists in-frame clones only, not all of them. Seen here are roughly 2.2 million clones, around 90% observed once, and the top ten hold 0.3% to 0.4%. Trimming removed 3 bases at V and 6 bases at J, with 12 bases between. The germline CDR1 and CDR2 sequences are KGHSH and LQKENI. The CDR3 loop spans 14 amino acids.

This clonotype was sampled from a man between 18 and 35 years old in good health. Some clones in this sample may be carry-over from other donors' samples. The chain links TRBV18 to TRBJ2-1; D call uncertain. Material for sequencing was naive CD4+ T cells from PBMCs. The subset: CD45RA+ positively selected. CDR3 coding DNA: TGTGCCAGCTCACCCCGGATAGCAGCCAATGAGCAGTTCTTC. This gives the protein CASSPRIAANEQFF.